Listed below are T cell receptor beta chains from one sample, sequenced in a study of cytotoxic CD8 clonotypes in ibrutinib-treated CLL. This table comes from immunoSEQ multiplex PCR, and its TCRdb copy is limited to in-frame clones, with some not included. Seen here are about 140,000 clones, around 82% observed once, and the top ten hold approximately 7.6%. Sequencing was performed on PBMCs, taken after 36 months of ibrutinib treatment. These receptors were obtained from a human donor with chronic lymphocytic leukemia. CDR3s include the opening cysteine and the closing phenylalanine or tryptophan. A D gene is named only where the DNA matches it firmly. Some rows have no size entry. The others give once, few or many, or a class for an expanded clone.

CDR3nt	CDR3aa	v_gene	j_gene	abundance	d_gene
TGTGCCAGCAGAAGGTCCCCTACAGGATCCTACGAGCAGTACTTC	CASRRSPTGSYEQYF	TRBV27	TRBJ2-7	NA	NA
TGCGCCAGCAGCTTGGTCCCAGGGGGAACTGGCTACACCTTC	CASSLVPGGTGYTF	TRBV5-1	TRBJ1-2	NA	TRBD1
TGCGCCAGCAGGGGGCTAGTCAGCTCCTACAATGAGCAGTTCTTC	CASRGLVSSYNEQFF	TRBV5-1	TRBJ2-1	NA	NA
TGTGCCAGCAGCTTGGGGTCCAGGTTGCAAGAGACCCAGTACTTC	CASSLGSRLQETQYF	TRBV5-6	TRBJ2-5	NA	NA
TGTGCCAGCTCACGACAGGGAACGGAGACCCAGTACTTC	CASSRQGTETQYF	TRBV18	TRBJ2-5	NA	TRBD1
TGTGCCAGCAGCTTAGGGGGACGGGGCTCCTACGAGCAGTACTTC	CASSLGGRGSYEQYF	TRBV7-9	TRBJ2-7	NA	NA
TGCGCCGGACGGACCTCCATGAACACTGAAGCTTTCTTT	CAGRTSMNTEAFF	TRBV4-1	TRBJ1-1	few	NA
TGTGCCAGCTCACCAGGTAGAAACGAGCAGTACTTC	CASSPGRNEQYF	TRBV18	TRBJ2-7	NA	NA
TGTGCCAGCAGCCGAACCGGGACGGAGGCTAACTATGGCTACACCTTC	CASSRTGTEANYGYTF	TRBV11-3	TRBJ1-2	NA	NA
TGTGCCAGCTCAACCCGGGACAGCAATCAGCCCCAGCATTTT	CASSTRDSNQPQHF	TRBV18	TRBJ1-5	NA	NA
TGTGCCAGCAGCTTTGGGCAGGGGGTTCTCGGGTTTGACGAGCAGTACTTC	CASSFGQGVLGFDEQYF	TRBV7-9	TRBJ2-7	NA	TRBD1
TGTGCCTGGAGTCGGGACAGGGACACCGGGGAGCTGTTTTTT	CAWSRDRDTGELFF	TRBV30	TRBJ2-2	NA	TRBD1
TGTGCCATCAGTGACAGGGATGAATCACCCCTCCACTTT	CAISDRDESPLHF	TRBV10-3	TRBJ1-6	NA	NA
TGCGCCAGCAGCCAAGTTGGCAGGGGGGCAGGTGGAGCTTTCTTT	CASSQVGRGAGGAFF	TRBV4-1	TRBJ1-1	NA	TRBD1
TGTGCCAGCAGCTGGCGGGACAGGGTAGTACAGCAGTTCTTC	CASSWRDRVVQQFF	TRBV5-6	TRBJ2-1	once	TRBD1
TGTGCCAGCAGTTTCCGGGACCAACTCACTGAAGCTTTCTTT	CASSFRDQLTEAFF	TRBV6-1	TRBJ1-1	NA	NA